This T cell receptor beta chain was recorded in a study of beta chain features in type 1 diabetes. General study findings and limits: A potential PCR bias toward shorter templates would be equal in patient and control samples.

Comments on this clone: Its antigen is currently unknown.

Of the isolated RNA, all was reverse transcribed, and so the sequenced material was expressed TCRB transcripts. Clones were sequenced by immunoSEQ multiplex PCR, and TCRdb holds only the in-frame ones, with some missing. This table has around 320,000 clones, approximately 14% appearing once. The CDR3 totals 15 residues. Trimming removed 6 bases at V and 5 bases at J, with 19 bases between. The germline gives CDR1 MNHEY, CDR2 SVGAGI. The chain is built from TRBV6-5 and TRBJ1-1, with unresolved D. The sample consisted of central memory CD4+ T cells from blood. The TCR sequence derives from a man younger than 40 in good health. The CDR3 is CASRHGGSGRTEAFF. The CDR3 region has the DNA TGTGCCAGCAGGCATGGAGGATCGGGGAGGACTGAAGCTTTCTTT.